The T cell receptor beta chain under discussion was sequenced for a study of PD-1 blockade in classical Hodgkin lymphoma. Looked up from germline, CDR1 is SGHTA and CDR2 is FQGNSA. V lost 5 bases to trimming and J lost 2 bases, with 10 bases between them. The CDR3 is made up of 13 amino acids. Each patient relapsed following autologous stem cell transplantation, and prior brentuximab vedotin exposure differed. Measured with immunoSEQ multiplex PCR; TCRdb has only the in-frame clones, and not every one. The sample has some 95,000 clones; 89% are singletons. This clone was seen once. The rearrangement joins TRBV7-2 to TRBJ2-7; D remains unclear. The TCR was taken from a human donor with classical Hodgkin lymphoma. Sequenced here: peripheral blood mononuclear cells (PBMCs), sampled before the second cycle of nivolumab. CDR3 in amino acids: CASSPVAAYEQYF. The CDR3 DNA sequence: TGTGCCAGCAGCCCAGTGGCGGCCTACGAGCAGTACTTC.